This TCR beta chain was observed in a study of T-cell memory formation after mild COVID-19. Whole-study context: TCR clusters were largely donor specific. Study-level points and caveats: Contracting CD4+ clones were located mainly in CM and EM, and CD8+ clones in EMRA.

TCRdb itself ran the 5' RACE reads through MiXCR, one entry per CDR3 protein. The data show approximately 340,000 distinct CDR3 sequences, about an eighth seen once. With 3 bases clipped from V and 4 bases from J, the junction kept 7 bases outside the gene matches. CDR1 DFQATT and CDR2 SNEGSKA come from the germline V gene (reference sequence). This CDR3 is 14 amino acids long. Concerning this clonotype itself: The antigen remains unidentified.

Sequenced material: PBMCs or a T cell subset sorted from them (not recorded which). The rearrangement links TRBV20-1 to TRBJ1-2; 8 bases agree with TRBD1. The clonotype originates from a man younger than 35 who had mild COVID-19 (a few samples of this study predate the infection). Cell type and time point are not known. This chain's CDR3 is CSARGTGRFYGYTF. The CDR3 DNA sequence: TGCAGTGCTAGGGGGACAGGTCGTTTCTATGGCTACACCTTC.